The sample holds one count of the clone carrying this T cell receptor beta chain. This sample is part of a study of blood T cell repertoires in COVID-19. At the level of the study: The United States, Italy and Spain were the sources of the acute and convalescent COVID-19 samples. T cells, B-cell-depleted T cells, or PBMCs supplied cDNA or gDNA.

Authors' methods: The assay estimated nucleated cells by amplifying reference gene primers. Generated by immunoSEQ multiplex PCR, the TCRdb table keeps only in-frame clones and is missing some. The DNA was the basis for D and trimming; V, J and clone size are from that table. The data hold about 200,000 clones, with roughly four fifths observed a single time. V was clipped by 6 bases and J by 2 bases, with 8 bases between them. Germline CDR1 SEHNR, CDR2 FQNEAQ (reference sequence). The CDR3 covers 13 residues. The sample comprised PBMCs or T cells enriched from blood (not recorded which). This receptor was taken from a man aged 40-55 years who had recovered from COVID-19. The chain uses TRBV7-9 and TRBJ1-3, with D possibly matching TRBD1 (6 bases). This chain's CDR3 is CASRQGTGNTIYF. CDR3 nucleotide sequence: TGTGCCAGCAGACAGGGAACTGGAAACACCATATATTTT.